Listed below are T cell receptor beta chains from one sample, sequenced in a study of cytomegalovirus exposure and HLA in healthy donors. Profiled with immunoSEQ multiplex PCR; TCRdb holds only in-frame clones, not every one. The sample has approximately 280,000 clones; about nine tenths are singletons. Sequencing input: PBMCs. These receptors were taken from a man aged 40-55 years in good health and CMV-seropositive. The CDR3 runs from the conserved cysteine through the conserved F or W. Fields, in order: D gene, V gene, clone size, J gene, CDR3 protein, CDR3 DNA. A D gene is named only where the DNA matches it firmly. The size field is filled for only some rows; it gives once, few, many or a size class.

.	TRBV7-9	.	TRBJ1-2	CSSSVVGPNYGYTF	TGTTCCAGCAGCGTGGTGGGGCCTAACTATGGCTACACCTTC
TRBD2	TRBV27	.	TRBJ2-7	CASSLWGTSDSLSYEQYF	TGTGCCAGCAGTTTATGGGGGACTAGCGACTCCCTGTCCTACGAGCAGTACTTC
TRBD2	TRBV10-3	few	TRBJ2-5	CAISESGGRGVETQYF	TGTGCCATCAGTGAGTCGGGCGGGAGAGGTGTAGAGACCCAGTACTTC
.	TRBV4-2	.	TRBJ2-7	CASSQAWGQSSYEQYF	TGTGCCAGCAGCCAAGCTTGGGGCCAGAGCTCCTACGAGCAGTACTTC
TRBD1	TRBV29-1	.	TRBJ2-6	CSAAGTGKSGANVLTF	TGCAGCGCCGCTGGGACAGGGAAGTCTGGGGCCAACGTCCTGACTTTC
.	TRBV7-2	.	TRBJ2-7	CASSQGLEPYYEQYF	TGTGCCAGCAGCCAAGGTCTAGAACCTTACTACGAGCAGTACTTC
.	TRBV4-1	.	TRBJ1-2	CASSLLSGRVNYGYTF	TGCGCCAGCAGCCTCCTATCCGGCAGGGTAAACTATGGCTACACCTTC
.	TRBV9	.	TRBJ2-1	CASSVATGTEQFF	TGTGCCAGCAGCGTAGCTACGGGTACTGAGCAGTTCTTC
TRBD1	TRBV5-1	.	TRBJ2-7	CASSELTGGPYEQYF	TGCGCCAGCAGCGAGTTGACAGGGGGGCCCTACGAGCAGTACTTC
.	TRBV9	.	TRBJ2-3	CASGGNTDTQYF	TGTGCCAGCGGAGGGAACACAGATACGCAGTATTTT
.	TRBV5-8	.	TRBJ1-1	CASSGRVWNTEAFF	TGTGCCAGCAGCGGCAGGGTGTGGAACACTGAAGCTTTCTTT
TRBD1	TRBV19	.	TRBJ1-2	CASSIDRQGASGYTF	TGTGCCAGTAGTATAGATCGACAGGGGGCCAGTGGCTACACCTTC
TRBD1	TRBV7-2	.	TRBJ1-2	CASSVDRGYGYTF	TGTGCCAGCAGCGTCGACAGGGGCTATGGCTACACCTTC
TRBD2	TRBV6-5	.	TRBJ2-2	CASTLGGAGELFF	TGTGCCAGCACCCTTGGGGGGGCCGGGGAGCTGTTTTTT
.	TRBV25-1	.	TRBJ2-2	CASSDLRDGTGELFF	TGTGCCAGCAGTGACCTCAGGGATGGCACCGGGGAGCTGTTTTTT
TRBD2	TRBV7-9	.	TRBJ2-5	CASSPASGRAVETQYF	TGTGCCAGCAGCCCTGCTAGCGGGAGGGCCGTTGAGACCCAGTACTTC
.	TRBV7-2	.	TRBJ2-7	CASSLGSLGLAREQYF	TGTGCCAGCAGCTTAGGGTCGCTAGGACTCGCTCGCGAGCAGTACTTC
TRBD1	TRBV29-1	.	TRBJ1-1	CTAAPGQESEAFF	TGCACCGCCGCACCGGGACAGGAATCCGAAGCTTTCTTT
TRBD1	TRBV7-3	.	TRBJ2-1	CASSSTGGRWQFF	TGTGCCAGCAGCTCTACAGGGGGTAGATGGCAGTTCTTC
TRBD1	TRBV27	few	TRBJ1-5	CASSLSGTANNQPQHF	TGTGCCAGCAGTTTATCAGGGACAGCGAACAATCAGCCCCAGCATTTT
TRBD2	TRBV28	.	TRBJ2-1	CASSRGRAEQFF	TGTGCCAGCAGTCGGGGGAGGGCTGAGCAGTTCTTC
TRBD2	TRBV6-6	.	TRBJ2-1	CASSYSPSGGGGEQFF	TGTGCCAGCAGTTACTCCCCTAGCGGGGGAGGGGGTGAGCAGTTCTTC
TRBD1	TRBV29-1	.	TRBJ2-5	CGAGQASETQYF	TGCGGCGCGGGACAGGCGTCGGAGACCCAGTACTTC
.	TRBV18	.	TRBJ1-1	CASQEQDGNTEAFF	TGTGCCAGCCAAGAACAGGACGGGAACACTGAAGCTTTCTTT
.	TRBV6-5	.	TRBJ1-1	CASSARQEYTEAFF	TGTGCCAGCAGTGCCCGACAGGAATACACTGAAGCTTTCTTT
TRBD1	TRBV6-5	.	TRBJ2-7	CASSYRTGGGYEQYF	TGTGCCAGCAGTTACCGGACAGGGGGCGGTTACGAGCAGTACTTC
.	TRBV5-6	.	TRBJ1-6	CASSLYPSNSPLHF	TGTGCCAGCAGCTTGTATCCGTCGAATTCACCCCTCCACTTT
TRBD2	TRBV6-1	.	TRBJ2-7	CASSGPGLASYEQYF	TGTGCCAGCAGTGGCCCCGGACTAGCGTCCTACGAGCAGTACTTC
.	TRBV19	.	TRBJ2-7	CASSMVGAAYEQYF	TGTGCCAGTAGTATGGTCGGAGCCGCCTACGAGCAGTACTTC
TRBD2	TRBV18	.	TRBJ2-7	CASSLTSGDYEQYF	TGTGCCAGCTCACTGACTAGCGGAGACTACGAGCAGTACTTC
.	TRBV27	.	TRBJ2-1	CASSLALADEQFF	TGTGCCAGCAGTTTGGCTTTAGCCGATGAGCAGTTCTTC
.	TRBV2	few	TRBJ1-4	CASRGAEFEKLFF	TGTGCCAGCAGGGGGGCAGAATTTGAAAAACTGTTTTTT
.	TRBV28	.	TRBJ1-1	CASSAGLRGAFF	TGTGCCAGCAGCGCGGGACTGCGTGGGGCTTTCTTT
.	TRBV25-1	.	TRBJ2-4	CASSESRVWAKNIQYF	TGTGCCAGCAGTGAATCCCGGGTCTGGGCCAAAAACATTCAGTACTTC
TRBD2	TRBV28	.	TRBJ2-1	CASSLEGSGSHNEQFF	TGTGCCAGCAGTTTAGAAGGTAGCGGGAGCCATAATGAGCAGTTCTTC
TRBD1	TRBV5-5	.	TRBJ2-5	CASRGQRYQETQYF	TGTGCCAGCAGGGGACAGCGCTACCAAGAGACCCAGTACTTC
TRBD1	TRBV15	.	TRBJ2-6	CATSRGGQWSGANVLTF	TGTGCCACCAGCAGAGGGGGACAGTGGTCTGGGGCCAACGTCCTGACTTTC
TRBD1	TRBV28	.	TRBJ2-3	CASSLVAGGGTDTQYF	TGTGCCAGCAGTTTAGTGGCAGGGGGCGGCACAGATACGCAGTATTTT
TRBD2	TRBV9	.	TRBJ2-5	CASSPMVAGDVETQYF	TGTGCCAGCAGCCCGATGGTAGCGGGAGATGTTGAGACCCAGTACTTC
TRBD1	TRBV19	.	TRBJ1-1	CASSDRGGTEAFF	TGTGCCAGTAGTGACAGGGGAGGAACTGAAGCTTTCTTT
TRBD1	TRBV28	.	TRBJ1-2	CASRGTGTYGYTF	TGTGCCAGCAGGGGGACAGGGACCTATGGCTACACCTTC
.	TRBV28	.	TRBJ2-1	CASSLWSSYNEQFF	TGTGCCAGCAGTTTATGGAGCTCCTACAATGAGCAGTTCTTC
TRBD2	TRBV7-9	.	TRBJ2-7	CASSSKKRDPYEQYF	TGTGCCAGCAGCTCGAAGAAGCGGGACCCTTACGAGCAGTACTTC
TRBD1	TRBV28	.	TRBJ1-5	CASSRGQGVVQPQHF	TGTGCCAGCAGCCGTGGACAGGGGGTAGTGCAGCCCCAGCATTTT
.	TRBV6-5	.	TRBJ2-3	CASSSTWGSTDTQYF	TGTGCCAGCAGTTCTACGTGGGGCAGCACAGATACGCAGTATTTT
.	TRBV5-1	.	TRBJ1-1	CASRSGRENTEAFF	TGCGCCAGCAGATCGGGTCGGGAGAACACTGAAGCTTTCTTT
.	TRBV2	.	TRBJ2-2	CASSANSPNTGELFF	TGTGCCAGCAGCGCAAACAGCCCGAACACCGGGGAGCTGTTTTTT
TRBD2	TRBV10-2	.	TRBJ2-3	CASRGGRTSGSTDTQYF	TGCGCCAGCAGGGGGGGCCGGACTAGCGGTAGCACAGATACGCAGTATTTT
.	TRBV5-6	.	TRBJ2-1	CASSYNPGNEQFF	TGTGCCAGCAGCTATAACCCCGGGAATGAGCAGTTCTTC
TRBD1	TRBV2	.	TRBJ1-2	CASIGQGINYGYTF	TGTGCCAGCATAGGACAGGGCATAAACTATGGCTACACCTTC
TRBD2	TRBV28	.	TRBJ2-3	CASSAPSGRRSTDTQYF	TGTGCCAGCAGTGCACCTAGCGGGAGGAGGAGCACAGATACGCAGTATTTT
TRBD2	TRBV7-7	.	TRBJ2-3	CASSLGLAGVSGTDTQYF	TGTGCTAGCAGCTTAGGGCTAGCGGGAGTCTCGGGCACAGATACGCAGTATTTT
TRBD2	TRBV5-1	.	TRBJ2-1	CASSFGLARKVRNEQFF	TGCGCCAGCAGCTTTGGACTAGCGCGAAAGGTGAGGAATGAGCAGTTCTTC
TRBD2	TRBV5-1	.	TRBJ2-7	CASSPSGGTYEQYF	TGCGCCAGCAGTCCTAGCGGGGGGACCTACGAGCAGTACTTC